This T cell receptor beta chain emerged from a study of early T cells in non-severe SARS-CoV-2 infection. Study outcomes and limitations: There was a bias toward anti-spike CD8 responses in VDJdb matching, which missed private and CD4 specificities.

Trimming cost V 0 bases and J 5 bases; bases outside gene matches: 4. Germline-derived CDR1 and CDR2 are ENHRY and SYGVKD. There are 15 residues in the CDR3. Individual cDNA molecules were tagged with unique molecular identifiers, the study reported. TCRdb ran MiXCR on the 5' RACE reads and lists one entry per CDR3 protein. Here the sample spans about 60,000 distinct CDR3 sequences, roughly 9% being singletons. This clonotype was observed a few times. What it binds is unknown. Sequencing input: whole blood. This clonotype originated in an adult who was a healthcare worker with PCR-confirmed SARS-CoV-2 infection or an uninfected control (not recorded which). The chain uses TRBV10-3 and TRBJ2-5, with 9 bases that match TRBD2. The CDR3 DNA sequence: TGTGCCATCAGTGAGTCGGGACTAGCTGGCGAGACCCAGTACTTC. Translated: CAISESGLAGETQYF.